This is a list of T cell receptor beta chains from one sample in a study of monozygotic twins with inflammatory bowel disease. After re-calling the 5' RACE reads, TCRdb lists one entry per CDR3 protein, DNA absent. The data include about 330,000 distinct CDR3 sequences; the top ten clones carry under 2.5%. The sequenced material came from blood. The receptors shown here come from a human donor with ulcerative colitis or Crohn's disease, or a healthy co-twin of an affected twin (not recorded which). Both conserved end residues are part of each CDR3. The order of the fields is V gene, J gene, CDR3 protein.

>TRBV4-3|TRBJ1-4
CASSQDIGRSTNEKLFF
>TRBV3-1|TRBJ2-7
CASSQDWSSSYEQYF
>TRBV6-1|TRBJ2-7
CASSEHLASGEQYF
>TRBV7-9|TRBJ2-7
CASSSSDSYEQYF
>TRBV7-8|TRBJ2-7
CASSLYRVGVREQYF
>TRBV5-1|TRBJ2-3
CASNEVAGGPTDTQYF
>TRBV7-2|TRBJ1-2
CASSSPPITGNYGYTF
>TRBV2|TRBJ2-7
CASSRGQGPRNEQYF
>TRBV12-3/TRBV12-4|TRBJ1-1
CASSLGVVNTEAFF
>TRBV2|TRBJ2-7
CASRFSASYEQYF
>TRBV4-2|TRBJ2-1
CASSHPGGKENEQFF
>TRBV29-1|TRBJ2-7
CSPTGIAYEQYF
>TRBV7-2|TRBJ1-2
CASIVGGGQTSGYTF
>TRBV6-1|TRBJ2-1
CASRFKPNEQFF
>TRBV12-3/TRBV12-4|TRBJ2-7
CASSSGTRQGSYEQYF
>TRBV20-1|TRBJ2-3
CSASITGVGMGDTQYF
>TRBV7-9|TRBJ2-7
CASSLAGGKVSYEQYF
>TRBV6-1|TRBJ2-4
CASSDGGRGIQYF
>TRBV5-1|TRBJ1-5
CASSSEGSQHQHF
>TRBV6-5|TRBJ1-6
CASSYFETGNSPLHF
>TRBV29-1|TRBJ1-1
CSVEDRTQPNTEAFF
>TRBV5-1|TRBJ2-1
CASSRDRERDEQFF
>TRBV4-1|TRBJ2-1
CASSHVGGEQFF
>TRBV5-5|TRBJ2-5
CASSPYEGTQYF
>TRBV23-1|TRBJ2-6
CASGNRNRFGANVLTF
>TRBV19|TRBJ2-4
CASSIRPPGELQTRRAKNIQYF
>TRBV7-2|TRBJ2-3
CASSRSGDTQYF
>TRBV5-1|TRBJ2-6
CASSLGQGPGANVLTF
>TRBV7-9|TRBJ2-3
CASSLAARDTQYF
>TRBV30|TRBJ1-2
CAWSVRDRVVGGYTF
>TRBV7-6|TRBJ2-5
CASSLAPSGQETQYF
>TRBV5-4|TRBJ2-7
CASSRERSVREQYF